Below are 11 T cell receptor beta chains sequenced from a single sample in a study of identical twins' blood T cells. TCRdb re-derived calls from the 5' RACE reads in MiXCR, one entry per CDR3 protein. The sample contains 350,000 to 450,000 distinct CDR3 sequences, about 28% of which appear only once. Specimen: PBMCs. Source of these receptors: a woman aged 18 to 50 in good health.

This clonotype showed up just a few times. This chain uses TRBV30 with TRBJ1-5; no firm D call. Germline CDR1 and CDR2: GTSNPN and SVGIG (reference sequence). The CDR3 totals 13 residues. V lost 4 bases to trimming and J lost 3 bases, with 10 bases between them. The CDR3 is CAWTQELNQPQHF. DNA for the CDR3: TGTGCCTGGACTCAGGAACTCAATCAGCCCCAGCATTTT.

This clonotype was counted only a few times. The rearrangement links TRBV10-3 to TRBJ2-2; D gene ambiguous. Trimming removed 8 bases from V and 3 bases from J, with 4 bases in between. Germline V gives CDR1 ENHRY, CDR2 SYGVKD. The CDR3 is 11 residues long. CDR3 loop: CAIGDTGELFF. Written as DNA, the CDR3 is TGTGCCATCGGCGACACCGGGGAGCTGTTTTTT.

The chain couples TRBV29-1 to TRBJ1-2; 9 bases agree with TRBD1. Trimming took 7 bases from V and 4 from J; bases not matched to a gene: 4. The CDR3 loop spans 12 amino acids. CDR1 is SQVTM and CDR2 is ANQGSEA in the germline V gene. Written as DNA, the CDR3 is TGCAGCGGTCAGGGACAGGGCTATGGCTACACCTTC. Its protein is CSGQGQGYGYTF.

The rearrangement joins TRBV11-2 to TRBJ2-2; D might be TRBD1 (6 bases). This CDR3 has 18 amino acids. V was cut by 5 bases and J by 3 bases, with 22 bases left in between. Per germline, CDR1 SGHAT and CDR2 FQNNGV. CDR3 protein: CASSPNLLTGSYTGELFF. Here the CDR3 DNA reads TGTGCCAGCAGCCCGAACCTTCTAACAGGGTCGTACACCGGGGAGCTGTTTTTT.

The CDR3: CASSRNSGVRYGYTF. CDR3 nucleotide sequence: TGTGCCAGCAGCCGCAATTCGGGGGTACGCTATGGCTACACCTTC. V usage is TRBV14 and J usage is TRBJ1-2, with D perhaps TRBD1 (5 bases). V lost 4 bases and J 4 bases, leaving 16 bases between the germline ends. CDR3 size: 15 residues. The germline gives CDR1 SGHDN, CDR2 FVKESK.

The chain has TRBV24-1 and TRBJ1-1, with unresolved D. The V gene lost 7 bases and the J gene lost 4 bases, with 12 bases spanning the gap. CDR3 length equals 13 residues. Germline V gives CDR1 KGHDR, CDR2 SFDVKD. The CDR3 spells CATSNAEFTEAFF. The CDR3 nucleotides are TGTGCCACCAGCAACGCAGAGTTCACTGAAGCTTTCTTT.

This clonotype was counted a few times. The rearrangement links TRBV10-3 to TRBJ2-1; perhaps D is TRBD1 or TRBD2 (5 bases each). The length of the CDR3 is 11 residues. V gave up 5 bases and J gave up 9 bases, with 8 bases separating them. Germline loops: CDR1 ENHRY, CDR2 SYGVKD. CDR3 amino acids: CAISRGPEQFF. CDR3 DNA: TGTGCCATCAGTCGGGGACCTGAGCAGTTCTTC.

There are a few counts of this clonotype. V gene TRBV19 combines with J gene TRBJ1-5; 9 nucleotides line up with TRBD1. There are 15 residues in the CDR3. The germline CDR1 and CDR2 sequences are LNHDA and SQIVND (reference sequence). V trimming: 4 bases; J trimming: 4 bases; junction bases outside the gene matches: 5. This CDR3 is CASSTHDRGNQPQHF. The CDR3 nucleotides read TGTGCCAGTAGTACACATGACAGGGGGAATCAGCCCCAGCATTTT.

This chain links TRBV19 with TRBJ2-1; perhaps TRBD1 as D (5 bases). Per the germline V gene, CDR1 is LNHDA and CDR2 is SQIVND (reference sequence). V was clipped by 0 bases and J by 6 bases, with 9 bases between them. The CDR3 consists of 14 residues. CDR3 DNA sequence: TGTGCCAGTAGTATAGAGGCAGGGTTCAATGAGCAGTTCTTC. It is translated as CASSIEAGFNEQFF.

The genes are TRBV5-1 and TRBJ2-5, with a possible D match to TRBD1 (6 bases). Germline V gene lookup returns CDR1 SGHRS and CDR2 YFSETQ. The V end was cut by 3 bases, the J end by 1 base, with 13 bases between. There are 15 residues in the CDR3. The CDR3 loop is CASSSDGQRQETQYF. As DNA, the CDR3 is TGCGCCAGCAGCTCGGACGGACAGCGCCAAGAGACCCAGTACTTC.

This chain connects TRBV7-8 to TRBJ1-5, with 8 bases lining up with TRBD1. V trimming: 5 bases; J trimming: 2 bases; junction bases outside the gene matches: 5. This CDR3 is 15 amino acids long. CDR1 and CDR2 (germline): SGHVS, FQNEAQ. CDR3 coding DNA: TGTGCCAGCAGCACCCAGGACAGGGGCAATCAGCCCCAGCATTTT. Its translation: CASSTQDRGNQPQHF. The complete variable domain, with remaining parts taken from reference TRBV7-8 and TRBJ1-5, reads GAGVSQSPRYKVAKRGQDVALRCDPISGHVSLFWYQQALGQGPEFLTYFQNEAQLDKSGLPSDRFFAERPEGSVSTLKIQRTQQEDSAVYLCASSTQDRGNQPQHFGDGTRLSIL.